Presented here are 30 T cell receptor beta chains from one specimen sequenced in a study of T cell changes during pregnancy in multiple sclerosis. TCRdb keeps only in-frame clones here, not all; method: immunoSEQ multiplex PCR. The sample consists of about 130,000 clones, about 95% of them appearing once. The sequences come from peripheral blood, collected after pregnancy. These receptors were collected from a female donor with multiple sclerosis, enrolled in a pregnancy study.

V is TRBV14 and J is TRBJ2-1, with a possible D match to TRBD2 (5 bases). Trimming took 4 bases from V and 9 from J, leaving 10 bases between them. Germline V gives CDR1 SGHDN, CDR2 FVKESK. The CDR3 is made up of 12 amino acids. The CDR3 coding sequence is TGTGCCAGCAGCCCGGGGTTTGTTGAGCAGTTCTTC. It translates to CASSPGFVEQFF.

The chain has TRBV5-6 and TRBJ1-5; TRBD1 might be the D (6 bases). Germline CDR1 SGHDT, CDR2 YYEEEE. The CDR3 runs 16 residues. Trimming removed 3 bases at V and 5 bases at J, with 18 bases between. CDR3: CASSWGGGSGHQPQHF. The CDR3 nucleotides read TGTGCCAGCAGCTGGGGTGGGGGCTCGGGGCATCAGCCCCAGCATTTT.

This chain uses TRBV6-1 with TRBJ1-1; no clear D gene. Germline V CDR1 and CDR2: MNHNS, SASEGT. The length of the CDR3 is 14 residues. V was pared by 3 bases and J by 4 bases, with 12 bases between. The CDR3, as DNA: TGTGCCAGCAGTGATTATTGGGGAGGCACTGAAGCTTTCTTT. This translates into CASSDYWGGTEAFF.

V and J are TRBV27 and TRBJ1-2; perhaps TRBD1 as D (5 bases). The CDR3 has 16 residues. Trimming cost V 6 bases and J 0 bases, with 17 bases left between them. The germline V gene encodes CDR1 MNHEY and CDR2 SMNVEV (reference sequence). CDR3 region: CASRSRSGQTNYGYTF. CDR3 coding DNA: TGTGCCAGCAGATCACGATCAGGGCAAACTAACTATGGCTACACCTTC.

The rearrangement joins TRBV28 to TRBJ1-4; unclear D gene. V lost 2 bases and J lost 3, with 13 bases in between. Germline CDR1 MDHEN, CDR2 SYDVKM. This CDR3 has 16 amino acids. The CDR3 spells CASSLHPEKPNEKLFF. In DNA, the CDR3 is TGTGCCAGCAGTTTACACCCTGAAAAGCCTAATGAAAAACTGTTTTTT.

The chain joins TRBV29-1 to TRBJ1-1; the D is unclear. The germline gives CDR1 SQVTM, CDR2 ANQGSEA. V was shortened by 4 bases and J by 11 bases, with 14 bases between the two germline ends. This CDR3 is built from 11 residues. CDR3 nucleotide sequence: TGCAGCGTTGGTTCTGGCCGCGGGGCTTTCTTT. As protein: CSVGSGRGAFF.

The rearrangement links TRBV6-6 to TRBJ2-5; 11 bases map to TRBD2. CDR1 and CDR2 from the germline V gene are MNHNY and SVGAGI (reference sequence). The CDR3 has 14 amino acids. V gave up 6 bases and J gave up 4 bases; unmatched junction bases: 4. CDR3 in DNA: TGTGCCAGCAGACCCGGGACTAGCGGAGAGACCCAGTACTTC. Amino acid sequence: CASRPGTSGETQYF.

The chain joins TRBV7-3 to TRBJ2-7; tentatively, D is TRBD2 (5 bases). Germline assignment: CDR1 SGHTA and CDR2 FQGTGA. The CDR3 is 14 residues long. The V end was cut by 3 bases, the J end by 3 bases, with 12 bases between. The CDR3 sequence is CASSFGKRYYEQYF. The CDR3 coding sequence is TGTGCCAGCAGCTTTGGTAAGCGGTACTACGAGCAGTACTTC.

V gene TRBV6-1 combines with J gene TRBJ1-4, with a possible D match to TRBD1 (6 bases). The CDR3 covers 14 residues. Trimming removed 5 bases at V and 2 bases at J, with 9 bases between. Germline loops: CDR1 MNHNS, CDR2 SASEGT. Here the CDR3 DNA reads TGTGCCAGCAGTCCAAGGGGGACTAATGAAAAACTGTTTTTT. This encodes CASSPRGTNEKLFF.

This chain links TRBV7-6 with TRBJ2-7; a possible D gene is TRBD2 (5 bases). From germline, CDR1 is SGHVS and CDR2 FNYEAQ. Trimming cost V 1 base and J 4 bases, with 8 bases left between them. The CDR3 covers 13 residues. The CDR3 coding sequence is TGTGCCAGCAGCTTAGGAGGAGGATACGAGCAGTACTTC. Translating gives CASSLGGGYEQYF.

This rearrangement joins TRBV9 to TRBJ2-2; 12 nucleotides agree with TRBD2. The germline V gene has CDR1 SGDLS and CDR2 YYNGEE. The ends lost 6 bases at V and 5 bases at J; junction bases unmatched: 8. The CDR3 sequence is 16 residues long. The CDR3 loop is CASNTGLAGGTGELFF. The CDR3 nucleotides read TGTGCCAGCAATACCGGGCTAGCGGGAGGGACCGGGGAGCTGTTTTTT.

CDR3 residues: CASSQGRGFTDTQYF. CDR3 coding DNA: TGCGCCAGCAGCCAAGGCCGGGGGTTCACAGATACGCAGTATTTT. V is TRBV4-3 and J is TRBJ2-3; TRBD2 is a possible D gene (6 bases). The length of the CDR3 is 15 residues. Germline values: CDR1 LGHNA, CDR2 YSLEER. V lost 1 base, J lost 2 bases, and 10 bases lay in between.

The CDR3 region has the DNA TGTGCCAGCAGCGTGACAAGCGGGGCATTCACAGATACGCAGTATTTT. Protein sequence: CASSVTSGAFTDTQYF. This chain uses TRBV5-4 with TRBJ2-3; TRBD2 matches 7 bases. Germline loops: CDR1 SGHNT, CDR2 YYREEE (reference sequence). This CDR3 is built from 16 residues. With V trimmed by 4 bases and J by 2 bases, 10 bases remained unmatched.

V is TRBV19 and J is TRBJ1-4; 7 bases match TRBD1. Looked up from germline, CDR1 is LNHDA and CDR2 is SQIVND (reference sequence). The trim removed 4 bases at V and 4 bases at J, leaving 6 bases unmatched. The CDR3 covers 15 residues. CDR3 DNA: TGTGCCAGTAGTACCACGGGGACAGTTAATGAAAAACTGTTTTTT. Its translation is CASSTTGTVNEKLFF.

This sequence joins TRBV5-4 and TRBJ2-3; 8 bases match TRBD2. CDR3 size: 15 residues. Germline V gene lookup returns CDR1 SGHNT and CDR2 YYREEE (reference sequence). V lost 3 bases to trimming and J lost 1 base; unmatched junction nucleotides: 4. CDR3 in DNA: TGTGCCAGCAGCTCTACTAGCGGACGCACAGATACGCAGTATTTT. Encoded protein: CASSSTSGRTDTQYF.

The J gene is TRBJ2-1, the V gene TRBV25-1, with D possibly being TRBD2 (6 bases). The CDR3 has 12 residues. Germline loops: CDR1 MGHDK, CDR2 SYGVNS. CDR3 residues: CAARGIYNEQFF. For the CDR3, the DNA is TGTGCTGCCCGGGGGATCTACAATGAGCAGTTCTTC.

This clone has a single count. The chain's CDR3 is CATNSWQGRGEQFF. CDR3 coding DNA: TGCGCCACCAACTCGTGGCAGGGTAGAGGTGAGCAGTTCTTC. The rearrangement uses TRBV5-1 and TRBJ2-1, with D possibly matching TRBD1 (5 bases). Looked up from germline, CDR1 is SGHRS and CDR2 is YFSETQ. CDR3 length equals 14 residues. The V end was cut by 9 bases, the J end by 9 bases, with 22 bases between.

This chain links TRBV4-1 with TRBJ2-5, with 7 bases lining up with TRBD1. The J segment lost 2 bases and the V segment lost 3 bases, leaving 9 bases of the junction unmatched. Germline V gives CDR1 MGHRA, CDR2 YSYEKL. The CDR3 consists of 16 residues. CDR3 sequence reads: CASSHVRDSLQETQYF. The CDR3 bases are TGCGCCAGCAGCCACGTCCGGGACAGCCTACAAGAGACCCAGTACTTC.

This clone has just one count. CDR3 in amino acids: CASSLSGGNQPQHF. The CDR3 bases are TGTGCCAGCAGTTTGTCAGGGGGTAATCAGCCCCAGCATTTT. This chain uses TRBV27 with TRBJ1-5, with 7 bases matching TRBD1. Trimming removed 3 bases from V and 4 bases from J; junction bases left unmatched: 3. The CDR3 runs to 14 residues. Germline CDR1 MNHEY, CDR2 SMNVEV (reference sequence).

The chain employs TRBV4-3 and TRBJ2-1; the match to TRBD2 covers 7 bases. From germline, CDR1 is LGHNA and CDR2 YSLEER. V was clipped by 3 bases and J by 8 bases; unmatched bases: 13. CDR3 length: 16 amino acids. CDR3 sequence reads: CASSQLRDYQSHEQFF. The CDR3 region has the DNA TGCGCCAGCAGCCAGCTCCGGGACTACCAATCCCATGAGCAGTTCTTC.

The chain links TRBV19 to TRBJ2-3, with TRBD1 identical over 8 bases. J lost 1 base, V lost 4 bases, and 22 bases had no gene match. The CDR3 is 21 residues long. Germline V gives CDR1 LNHDA, CDR2 SQIVND (reference sequence). DNA of the CDR3: TGTGCCAGTAGTAAGGTCAGGACAGGGAGTGGGTCAAGGACTGGCACAGATACGCAGTATTTT. Amino acid sequence: CASSKVRTGSGSRTGTDTQYF.

The V call is TRBV6-5, the J call TRBJ1-3; tentatively, D is TRBD1 (5 bases). The V gene's germline CDR1 is MNHEY and CDR2 SVGAGI. There are 16 residues in the CDR3. V lost 0 bases, J lost 0 bases, and 9 bases lay in between. The CDR3 sequence: CASSYSRGLSGNTIYF. Written as DNA, the CDR3 is TGTGCCAGCAGTTACTCGAGGGGACTCTCTGGAAACACCATATATTTT.

This sequence joins TRBV10-3 and TRBJ2-1, with D unclear. V shed 5 bases and J shed 7 bases, with 9 bases lying between them. Germline V gives CDR1 ENHRY, CDR2 SYGVKD. The CDR3 consists of 12 residues. CDR3 in DNA: TGTGCCATCAGTAGAATTGAGAATGAGCAGTTCTTC. This translates into CAISRIENEQFF.

About this clone: An end of the junction does not agree with germline; a read error may underlie this. V gene TRBV7-7 combines with J gene TRBJ1-3; 7 bases match TRBD1. Germline CDR1 and CDR2: SSHAT and FNYEAQ (reference sequence). This CDR3 is built from 20 residues. The CDR3 DNA sequence: TGTGCTAGCAGCCCTATCTCGGGACAGTTCCTTACGCTCTCTGGAAACACCATATATTTT. It yields the protein CASSPISGQFLTLSGNTIYF.

This clone appeared once. The chain couples TRBV6-6 to TRBJ2-7; TRBD2 is a possible D gene (5 bases). The germline gives CDR1 MNHNY, CDR2 SVGAGI (reference sequence). The CDR3 totals 12 residues. V lost 6 bases, J lost 3 bases, and 9 bases lay in between. The CDR3 nucleotides read TGTGCCAGCAGCCCCGGACTCTACGAGCAGTACTTC. This translates into CASSPGLYEQYF.

The gene calls are TRBV6-4 and TRBJ1-1, with D possibly matching TRBD1 (6 bases). V gave up 6 bases and J gave up 2 bases, with 10 bases separating them. CDR1 and CDR2 (germline): MRHNA, SNTAGT. The CDR3 is made up of 13 amino acids. The CDR3 nucleotides read TGTGCCAGCAGACAGGACAGCAACACTGAAGCTTTCTTT. It is translated as CASRQDSNTEAFF.

The V gene is TRBV19, the J gene TRBJ2-7; 7 positions match TRBD1. This CDR3 has 15 amino acids. Germline CDR1 reads LNHDA; CDR2 reads SQIVND (reference sequence). Trimming removed 5 bases from V and 7 bases from J; junction bases left unmatched: 14. The CDR3 sequence: CASSLQGQLNVEQYF. CDR3 nucleotide sequence: TGTGCCAGTAGTCTCCAGGGACAGCTTAACGTTGAGCAGTACTTC.

As regards this clone: A junction end diverges from the germline sequence, so it may reflect a read error. The chain uses TRBV7-9 and TRBJ2-1, with 10 nucleotides matching TRBD2. Germline V lookup: CDR1 SEHNR, CDR2 FQNEAQ (reference sequence). The CDR3 has 15 amino acids. The CDR3 DNA reads as TGTGCCAGCAGCCAAAGGGGTAACATCGGACTAGCGGAAATCTTC. As protein: CASSQRGNIGLAEIF.

The chain has TRBV10-1 and TRBJ2-3; 10 bases map to TRBD1. The CDR3 is 17 residues long. Germline V lookup: CDR1 WNHNN, CDR2 SYGVQD (reference sequence). The junction had 8 bases not matched to a gene; V was cut back by 0 bases and J by 5 bases. CDR3 sequence reads: CASSESAPGQGLDTQYF. The CDR3 nucleotides read TGCGCCAGCAGTGAGTCGGCGCCGGGACAGGGGTTAGATACGCAGTATTTT.

The V and J genes are TRBV5-6 and TRBJ2-3; possibly TRBD1 for D (6 bases). The CDR3 runs 15 residues. The V end was cut by 4 bases, the J end by 1 base, with 13 bases between. Per germline, CDR1 SGHDT and CDR2 YYEEEE. CDR3 nucleotides: TGTGCCAGCAGCGGGACACATACCGGCACAGATACGCAGTATTTT. Encoded protein: CASSGTHTGTDTQYF.